Detailed here is one T cell receptor beta chain. The sample comes from a study of T cell changes during pregnancy in multiple sclerosis. This CDR3 region has 16 residues. V lost 0 bases to trimming and J lost 2 bases, with 11 bases between them. Germline V gene lookup returns CDR1 LNHDA and CDR2 SQIVND (reference sequence). Libraries were prepared by immunoSEQ multiplex PCR; TCRdb keeps only in-frame clonotypes and omits some of them. The sample contains tens of thousands of clones, roughly 90% of which appear only once. This TCR came from a female donor with multiple sclerosis, enrolled in a pregnancy study. The chain employs TRBV19 and TRBJ2-1, with D perhaps TRBD2 (5 bases). The sequencing here drew on peripheral blood, taken in the first trimester of pregnancy. The CDR3 nucleotides are TGTGCCAGTAGTATAGACTCCCGGGAACCCTACAATGAGCAGTTCTTC. Translating it yields CASSIDSREPYNEQFF.